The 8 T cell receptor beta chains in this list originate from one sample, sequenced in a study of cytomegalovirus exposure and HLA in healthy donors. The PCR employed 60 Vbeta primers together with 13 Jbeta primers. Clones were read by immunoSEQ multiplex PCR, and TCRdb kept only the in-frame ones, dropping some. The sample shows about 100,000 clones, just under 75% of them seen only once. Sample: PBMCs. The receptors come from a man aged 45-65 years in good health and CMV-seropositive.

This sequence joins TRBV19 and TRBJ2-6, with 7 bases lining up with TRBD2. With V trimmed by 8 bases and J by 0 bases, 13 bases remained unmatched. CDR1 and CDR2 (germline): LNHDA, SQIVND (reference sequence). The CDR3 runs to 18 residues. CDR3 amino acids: CASSEGGILDSGANVLTF. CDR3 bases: TGTGCCAGTTCGGAGGGAGGGATACTGGACTCTGGGGCCAACGTCCTGACTTTC.

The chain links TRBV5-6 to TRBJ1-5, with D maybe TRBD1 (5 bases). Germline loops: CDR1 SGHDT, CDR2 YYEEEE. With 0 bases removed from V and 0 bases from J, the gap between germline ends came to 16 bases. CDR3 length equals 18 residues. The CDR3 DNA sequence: TGTGCCAGCAGCTTGGTTAAGGGGAGGGTGAATAGCAATCAGCCCCAGCATTTT. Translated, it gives CASSLVKGRVNSNQPQHF. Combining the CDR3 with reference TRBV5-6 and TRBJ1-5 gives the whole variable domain DAGVTQSPTHLIKTRGQQVTLRCSPKSGHDTVSWYQQALGQGPQFIFQYYEEEERQRGNFPDRFSGHQFPNYSSELNVNALLLGDSALYLCASSLVKGRVNSNQPQHFGDGTRLSIL.

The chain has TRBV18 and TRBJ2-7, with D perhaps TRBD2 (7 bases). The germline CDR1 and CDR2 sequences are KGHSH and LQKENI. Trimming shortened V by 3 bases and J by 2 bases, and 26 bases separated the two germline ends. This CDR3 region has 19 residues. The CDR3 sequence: CASSPGSAGAGESTYEQYF. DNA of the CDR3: TGTGCCAGCTCACCCGGGTCCGCGGGGGCGGGCGAAAGCACCTACGAGCAGTACTTC. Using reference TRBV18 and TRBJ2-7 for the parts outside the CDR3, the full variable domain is NAGVMQNPRHLVRRRGQEARLRCSPMKGHSHVYWYRQLPEEGLKFMVYLQKENIIDESGMPKERFSAEFPKEGPSILRIQQVVRGDSAAYFCASSPGSAGAGESTYEQYFGPGTRLTVT.

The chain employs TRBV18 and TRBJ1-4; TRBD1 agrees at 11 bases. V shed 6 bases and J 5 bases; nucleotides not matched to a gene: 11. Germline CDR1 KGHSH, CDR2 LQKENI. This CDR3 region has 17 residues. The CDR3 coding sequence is TGTGCCAGCTCTCAGATGGGGACAGGGGGAAGAAATGAAAAACTGTTTTTT. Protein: CASSQMGTGGRNEKLFF.

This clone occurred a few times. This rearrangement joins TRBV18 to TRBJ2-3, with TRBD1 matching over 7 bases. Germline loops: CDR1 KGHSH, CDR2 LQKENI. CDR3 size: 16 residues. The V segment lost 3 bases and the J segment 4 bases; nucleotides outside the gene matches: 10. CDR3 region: CASSPSYRGDADTQYF. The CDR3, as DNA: TGTGCCAGCTCACCGTCATACAGGGGAGACGCAGATACGCAGTATTTT.

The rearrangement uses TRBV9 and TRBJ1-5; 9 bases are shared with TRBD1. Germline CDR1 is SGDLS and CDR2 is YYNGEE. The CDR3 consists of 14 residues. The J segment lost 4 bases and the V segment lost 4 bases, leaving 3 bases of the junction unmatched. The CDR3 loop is CASSPDRGNQPQHF. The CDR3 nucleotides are TGTGCCAGCAGCCCAGACAGGGGGAATCAGCCCCAGCATTTT.

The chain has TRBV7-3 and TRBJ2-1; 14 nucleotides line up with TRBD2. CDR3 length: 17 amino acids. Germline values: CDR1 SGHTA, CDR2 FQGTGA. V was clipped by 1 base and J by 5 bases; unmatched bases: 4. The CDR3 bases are TGTGCCAGCAGCTTAAGACTAGCGGGGGGGAGTAACAATGAGCAGTTCTTC. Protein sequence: CASSLRLAGGSNNEQFF.

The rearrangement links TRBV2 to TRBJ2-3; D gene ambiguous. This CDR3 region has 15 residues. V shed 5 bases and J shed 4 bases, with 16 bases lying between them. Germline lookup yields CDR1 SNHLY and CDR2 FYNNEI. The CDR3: CASSRKRLVADTQYF. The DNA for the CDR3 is TGTGCCAGCAGTCGAAAAAGATTAGTGGCAGATACGCAGTATTTT.